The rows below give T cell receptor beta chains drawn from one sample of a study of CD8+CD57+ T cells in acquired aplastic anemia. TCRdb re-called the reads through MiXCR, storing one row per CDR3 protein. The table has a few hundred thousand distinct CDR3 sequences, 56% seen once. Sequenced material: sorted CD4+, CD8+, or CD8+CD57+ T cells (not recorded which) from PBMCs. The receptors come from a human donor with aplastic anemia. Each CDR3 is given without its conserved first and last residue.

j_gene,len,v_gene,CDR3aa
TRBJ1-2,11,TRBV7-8,ASSLDPSLGYT
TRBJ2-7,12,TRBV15,ATSTDRGSYEQY
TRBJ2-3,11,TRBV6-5,ASSTSETDTQY
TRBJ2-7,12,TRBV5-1,ASSLSSGAYEQY
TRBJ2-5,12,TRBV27,ASSLFPTGETQY
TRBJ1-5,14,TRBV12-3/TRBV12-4,ASTGGTGGGNQPQH
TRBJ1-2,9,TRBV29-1,STGTGNGYT
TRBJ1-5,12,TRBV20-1,SARVATEGQPQH
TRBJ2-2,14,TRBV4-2,ASSRQIKENTGELF
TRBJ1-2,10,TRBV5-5,ASSLGDFQHT
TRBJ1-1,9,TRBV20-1,SARIGTGTF
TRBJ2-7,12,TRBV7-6,ASSLGWSSYEQY
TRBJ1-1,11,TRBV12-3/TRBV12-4,ASSLYRGAEAF
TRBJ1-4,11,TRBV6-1,ASRSRVDEKLF
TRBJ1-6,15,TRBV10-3,AISESRGGSYNSPLH
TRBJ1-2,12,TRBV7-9,ASSLGRTGYGYT
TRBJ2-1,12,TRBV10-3,ATQTGALLNEQF
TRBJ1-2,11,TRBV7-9,ASSEGASYGYT
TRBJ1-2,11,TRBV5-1,ASSLVSAYGYT
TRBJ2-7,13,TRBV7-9,ASSSRQGAIYEQY
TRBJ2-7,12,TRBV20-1,SARDGGGAYEQY
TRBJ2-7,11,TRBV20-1,SARASGGHEQY
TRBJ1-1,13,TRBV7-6,ASSWGDRENTEAF
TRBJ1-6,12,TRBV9,ASSETAADSPLH
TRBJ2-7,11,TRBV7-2,ASSPRGEREQY
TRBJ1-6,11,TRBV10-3,AISGTANSPLH
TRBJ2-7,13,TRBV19,ASSPPGRVTYEQY
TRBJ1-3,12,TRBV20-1,SARSRGSGNTIY
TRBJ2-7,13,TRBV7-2,ASSLYGLGNYEQY
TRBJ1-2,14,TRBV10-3,AISGGRGTPNYGYT
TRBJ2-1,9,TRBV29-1,SVEKYNEQF
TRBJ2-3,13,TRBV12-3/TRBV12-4,ASSQGQRSTDTQY
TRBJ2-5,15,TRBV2,ASSALPGQSFQETQY
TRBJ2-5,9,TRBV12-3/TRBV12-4,ASSLEVVQY
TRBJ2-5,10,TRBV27,ASGYTKETQY
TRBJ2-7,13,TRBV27,ASRPGLAGSYEQY
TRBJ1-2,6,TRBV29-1,SVGGYT
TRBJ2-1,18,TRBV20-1,SAPAGGGAGQNHPHNEQF
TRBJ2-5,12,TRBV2,ASRGTAHQETQY
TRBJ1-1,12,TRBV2,ASSLRGGNTEAF
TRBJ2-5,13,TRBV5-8,ASSLVLAGQETQY
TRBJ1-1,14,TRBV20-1,SARVGGGASGTEAF
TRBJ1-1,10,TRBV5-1,ASSLADREAF
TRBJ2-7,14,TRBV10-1,ASSDSGTHRPYEQY
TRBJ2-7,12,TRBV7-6,ASSLIAGAYEQY
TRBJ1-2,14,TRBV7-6,ASSPPPPTALYGYT
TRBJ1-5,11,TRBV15,ATSRDSGQPQH
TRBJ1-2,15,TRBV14,ASSQVMEETDSGGYT
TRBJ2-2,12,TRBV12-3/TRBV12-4,ASTGTINTGELF
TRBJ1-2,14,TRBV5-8,ASSLPGGGDDYGYT
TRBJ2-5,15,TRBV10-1,ASSFGQLGGYQETQY
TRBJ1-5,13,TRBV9,ASSVGEGSNQPQH
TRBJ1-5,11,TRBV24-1,ATSAGGGQPQH
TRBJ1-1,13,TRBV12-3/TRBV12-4,ASSRTGARDTEAF
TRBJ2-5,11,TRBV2,ASSGTSVGTQY
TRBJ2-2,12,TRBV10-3,AISPIQGTGELF